A selection of T cell receptor beta chains follows, all from one sample in a study of shared clonotypes between healthy human individuals. Method: immunoSEQ multiplex PCR; TCRdb's copy keeps in-frame clones and lacks some. The data hold roughly 500,000 clones, with about 79% observed a single time. What was sequenced was PBMCs. These receptors all stem from a woman aged 35 to 49 in good health. Some clones in this sample may be carry-over from other donors' samples. The CDR3 runs from the conserved cysteine through the conserved F or W. A D gene is named only where the DNA matches it firmly. Not every row has a clone size; where given, it reads once, few, many or a size class.

once,TRBV5-1,TRBJ2-7,.,TGCGCCAGCAGCTTCAGTCTAGTAGGTTACGAGCAGTACTTC,CASSFSLVGYEQYF
many,TRBV27,TRBJ2-7,TRBD2,TGTGCCAGCAGATCCAAGCGGGAGGGAACCTACGAGCAGTACTTC,CASRSKREGTYEQYF
.,TRBV5-4,TRBJ2-3,.,TGTGCCAGCAGCTTGGTAGGTTCGGCGGGAGATACGCAGTATTTT,CASSLVGSAGDTQYF
.,TRBV30,TRBJ1-2,TRBD1,TGTGCCTGGAGTCCAAATGACAGGGTGGGGCTGGGCTTC,CAWSPNDRVGLGF
few,TRBV25-1,TRBJ1-4,.,TGTGCCAGCAGTGAATCAGCGGGACGCCCCAATGAAAAACTGTTTTTT,CASSESAGRPNEKLFF
once,TRBV5-4,TRBJ2-5,.,TGTGCCAGCAGTTCCCGGGGGCGGGAGACCCAGTACTTC,CASSSRGRETQYF
once,TRBV5-4,TRBJ2-4,TRBD1,TGTGCCAGCAGCTCCTGGGACAGGGGAAAAAACATTCAGTACTTC,CASSSWDRGKNIQYF
.,TRBV5-6,TRBJ2-5,.,TGTGCCAGCAGCTCCGGGATCTGGTTGAGGGACCCCCAAGAGACCCAGTACTTC,CASSSGIWLRDPQETQYF
few,TRBV11-2,TRBJ2-7,.,TGTGCCAGCAGGCATTTGACAGATTGGTACGAGCAGTACTTC,CASRHLTDWYEQYF
.,TRBV28,TRBJ1-1,.,TGTGCCAGCAGTCCTAGACAGTACGGCACTGAAGCTTTCTTT,CASSPRQYGTEAFF
once,TRBV19,TRBJ2-3,.,TGTGCCAGTAGTATCGGGGTCACAGATACGCAGTATTTT,CASSIGVTDTQYF
.,TRBV6-5,TRBJ1-1,.,TGTGCCAGCAGACTTAGGGGGGACACTGAAGCTTTCTTT,CASRLRGDTEAFF
.,TRBV28,TRBJ2-1,.,TGTGCCAGCAGTTGGGGGCATGCGGGAAGGAATGAGCAGTTCTTC,CASSWGHAGRNEQFF
.,TRBV10-3,TRBJ2-5,TRBD2,TGTGCCATCAGTGAGCCGAAGGGCGGGAGAAGTAGGCAGGGAGGAGAGACCCAGTACTTC,CAISEPKGGRSRQGGETQYF
.,TRBV21-1,TRBJ2-7,.,TGTGCCAGCAGCTCCCCCGGGACAGGGTTCGAGCAGTACTTC,CASSSPGTGFEQYF
.,TRBV19,TRBJ1-2,.,TGTGCCAGTAGTTCAGGCCTGATCAGTCCTCTTTATGGCTACACCTTC,CASSSGLISPLYGYTF
.,TRBV29-1,TRBJ1-1,.,TGCAGCGTGGCCGAGGGGGGACGGAACACTGAAGCTTTCTTT,CSVAEGGRNTEAFF
once,TRBV7-3,TRBJ2-3,.,TGTGCCAGCAGCTTAGGGGGCGGGATAGGTCCAGATACGCAGTATTTT,CASSLGGGIGPDTQYF
few,TRBV28,TRBJ1-3,.,TGTGCCACCGGATTCCAGGGCGGTGGAAACACCATATATTTT,CATGFQGGGNTIYF
.,TRBV7-8,TRBJ1-1,.,TGTGCCAGCAGCTTAGCGCTCGACAGTGAAGCTTTCTTT,CASSLALDSEAFF
.,TRBV6-1,TRBJ1-1,.,TGTGCCAGCAGTGAAGTTGGACTGGGGCTGAACACTGAAGCTTTCTTT,CASSEVGLGLNTEAFF
few,TRBV29-1,TRBJ1-5,TRBD1,TGCAGCGTCCGGGACAGCGAGCAGCCCCAGCATTTT,CSVRDSEQPQHF
.,TRBV18,TRBJ2-3,.,TGTGCCAGCTCCCGCGGAACCGACAGTGATACGCAGTATTTT,CASSRGTDSDTQYF
.,TRBV15,TRBJ2-5,.,TGTGCCACCGCCCCGCTCGAAGGGGCCCAGTACTTC,CATAPLEGAQYF
.,TRBV11-3,TRBJ2-7,TRBD1,TGTGCCAGCAGCCCACAGGGGTCCTACGAGCAGTACTTC,CASSPQGSYEQYF
once,TRBV7-9,TRBJ2-7,TRBD2,TGTGCCAGCAGCTCAGGGCGGGCGGGAGGCTACGAGCAGTACTTC,CASSSGRAGGYEQYF
once,TRBV27,TRBJ1-5,.,TGTGCCAGCAGTGCATCGGGGCAGGGAGGCAATCAGCCCCAGCATTTT,CASSASGQGGNQPQHF
.,TRBV19,TRBJ2-3,.,TGTGCCAGTAGTAGGGGCACCACCCTTGATACGCAGTATTTT,CASSRGTTLDTQYF
.,TRBV4-1,TRBJ2-2,.,TGCGCCAGCAGCCAAGGGCTGGGAACCGGGGAGCTGTTTTTT,CASSQGLGTGELFF
.,TRBV6-5,TRBJ2-7,TRBD2,TGTGCCAGCAGTTATGGAGGAGCGGGAGGTCACGAGCAGTACTTC,CASSYGGAGGHEQYF
.,TRBV29-1,TRBJ1-1,.,TGCAGCGTTGGGGGCGGGGTCGCTGAAGCTTTCTTT,CSVGGGVAEAFF
.,TRBV30,TRBJ2-1,.,TGTGCCTGGAGTGGAGTTTCGGACAATGAGCAGTTCTTC,CAWSGVSDNEQFF
.,TRBV11-2,TRBJ2-5,.,TGTGCCAGCAGCCAAGGGGGAAGAGAGACCCAGTACTTC,CASSQGGRETQYF
once,TRBV28,TRBJ1-2,TRBD1,TGTGCCAGCAGTTTAAGGACAGGCCACGATGGCTACACCTTC,CASSLRTGHDGYTF
.,TRBV5-4,TRBJ1-2,.,TGTGCCAGCAGCCCGGGGGGCCGGTATGGCTACACCTTC,CASSPGGRYGYTF
.,TRBV7-3,TRBJ2-1,TRBD2,TGTGCCAGCAGCTTAATGGCGGGAGGTAGGAATGAGCAGTTCTTC,CASSLMAGGRNEQFF
once,TRBV6-5,TRBJ2-1,.,TGTGCCAGCAGGAGGACCTACAATGAGCAGTTCTTC,CASRRTYNEQFF
.,TRBV7-6,TRBJ2-7,.,TGTGCCAGCAGCTTAGGGGCCGAGCAGTACTTC,CASSLGAEQYF
.,TRBV18,TRBJ2-7,.,TGTGCCAGCTCACCTATGGGGATATCCTACGAGCAGTACTTC,CASSPMGISYEQYF
.,TRBV21-1,TRBJ1-5,.,TGTGCCAGCAGCGAAACGGTCCAGAAGAATAGCAATCAGCCCCAGCATTTT,CASSETVQKNSNQPQHF
.,TRBV7-2,TRBJ2-1,.,TGTGCCAGCAGCTCAGAATTAAACAATGAGCAGTTCTTC,CASSSELNNEQFF
few,TRBV28,TRBJ2-7,.,TGTGCCAGCAGTTTCAGCGGAGGGACAGCCTACGAGCAGTACTTC,CASSFSGGTAYEQYF